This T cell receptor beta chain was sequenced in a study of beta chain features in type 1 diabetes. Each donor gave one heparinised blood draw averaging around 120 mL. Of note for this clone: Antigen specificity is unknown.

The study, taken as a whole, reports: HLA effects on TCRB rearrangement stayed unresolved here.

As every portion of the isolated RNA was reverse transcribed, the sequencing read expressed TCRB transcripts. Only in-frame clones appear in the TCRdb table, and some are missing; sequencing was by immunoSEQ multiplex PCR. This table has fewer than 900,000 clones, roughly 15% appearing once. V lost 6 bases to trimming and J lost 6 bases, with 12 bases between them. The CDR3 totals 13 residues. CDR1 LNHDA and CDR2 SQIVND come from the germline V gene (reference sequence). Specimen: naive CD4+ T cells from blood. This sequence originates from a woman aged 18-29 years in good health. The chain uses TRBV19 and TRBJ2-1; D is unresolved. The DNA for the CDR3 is TGTGCCAGTAGATCGGGTGGGATCAATGAGCAGTTCTTC. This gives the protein CASRSGGINEQFF.